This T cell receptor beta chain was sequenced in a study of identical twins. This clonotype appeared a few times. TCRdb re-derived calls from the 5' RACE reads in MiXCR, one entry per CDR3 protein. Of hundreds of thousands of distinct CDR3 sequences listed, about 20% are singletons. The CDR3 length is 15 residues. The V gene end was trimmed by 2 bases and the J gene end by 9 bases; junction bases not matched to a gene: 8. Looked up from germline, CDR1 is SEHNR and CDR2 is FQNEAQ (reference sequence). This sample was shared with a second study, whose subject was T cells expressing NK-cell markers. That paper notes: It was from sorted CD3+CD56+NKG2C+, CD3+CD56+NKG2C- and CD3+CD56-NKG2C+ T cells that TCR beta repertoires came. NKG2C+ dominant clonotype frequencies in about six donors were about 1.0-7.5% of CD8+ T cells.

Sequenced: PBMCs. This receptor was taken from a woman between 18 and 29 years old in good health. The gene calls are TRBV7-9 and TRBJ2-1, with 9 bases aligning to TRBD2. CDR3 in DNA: TGTGCCAGCAGCTTAATTCTAGCGGGGACCCCTGAGCAGTTCTTC. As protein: CASSLILAGTPEQFF. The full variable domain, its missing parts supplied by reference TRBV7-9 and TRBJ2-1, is DTGVSQNPRHKITKRGQNVTFRCDPISEHNRLYWYRQTLGQGPEFLTYFQNEAQLEKSRLLSDRFSAERPKGSFSTLEIQRTEQGDSAMYLCASSLILAGTPEQFFGPGTRLTVL.